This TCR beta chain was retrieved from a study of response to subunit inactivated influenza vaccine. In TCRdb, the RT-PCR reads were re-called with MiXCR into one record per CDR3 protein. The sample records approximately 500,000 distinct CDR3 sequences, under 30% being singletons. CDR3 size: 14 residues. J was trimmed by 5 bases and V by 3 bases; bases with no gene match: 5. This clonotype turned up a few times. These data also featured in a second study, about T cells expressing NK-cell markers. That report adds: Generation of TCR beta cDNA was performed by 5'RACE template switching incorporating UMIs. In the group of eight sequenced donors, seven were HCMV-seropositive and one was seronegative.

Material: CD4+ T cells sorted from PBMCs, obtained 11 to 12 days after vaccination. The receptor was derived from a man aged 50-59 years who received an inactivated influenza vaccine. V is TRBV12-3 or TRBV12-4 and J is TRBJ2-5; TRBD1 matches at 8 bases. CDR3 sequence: CASSLAGGKETQYF. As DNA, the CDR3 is TGTGCCAGCAGTTTGGCAGGGGGCAAGGAGACCCAGTACTTC.